This TCR beta chain derives from a study of identical twins. The study's findings and limits: Insertions were reduced in abundant cord blood beta clonotypes but not in memory repertoires.

TCRdb redid the calling of the 5' RACE reads with MiXCR, one entry per CDR3 protein. The data show fewer than 250,000 distinct CDR3 sequences, about 7.5% seen once. Germline V gives CDR1 MNHEY, CDR2 SMNVEV (reference sequence). This CDR3 is built from 15 residues. Between the trimmed V and J ends, which lost 5 bases and 5 bases, there was a span of 16 bases. Note on this clonotype: Its antigen is not known.

The same data also contributed to another study, on yellow fever vaccine responses in identical twins.

What was sequenced was memory (CD45RO+) T cells sorted from blood. The sequence derives from a woman between 18 and 30 years old in good health. V and J are TRBV27 and TRBJ2-1, with D perhaps given as TRBD1 or TRBD2 (6 bases each). The CDR3 sequence is CASSRLARGDNEQFF. CDR3 bases: TGTGCCAGCAGTCGGCTAGCGAGGGGGGACAATGAGCAGTTCTTC.